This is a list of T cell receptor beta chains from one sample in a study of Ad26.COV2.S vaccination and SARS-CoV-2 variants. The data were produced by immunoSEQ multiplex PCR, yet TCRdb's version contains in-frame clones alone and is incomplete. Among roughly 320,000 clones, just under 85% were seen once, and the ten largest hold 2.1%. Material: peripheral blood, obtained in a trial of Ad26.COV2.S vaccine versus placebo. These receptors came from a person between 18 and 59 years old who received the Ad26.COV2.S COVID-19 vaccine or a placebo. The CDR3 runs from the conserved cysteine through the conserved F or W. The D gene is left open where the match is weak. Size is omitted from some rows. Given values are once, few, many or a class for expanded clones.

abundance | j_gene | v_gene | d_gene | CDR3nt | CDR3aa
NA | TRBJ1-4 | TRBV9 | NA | TGTGCCAGCAGCGTAGGGTGGTCTTACGAAAAACTGTTTTTT | CASSVGWSYEKLFF
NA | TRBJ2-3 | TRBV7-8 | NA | TGTGCCAGCAGCTCAGCCAGGGCGGAGGTAGACACAGATACGCAGTATTTT | CASSSARAEVDTDTQYF
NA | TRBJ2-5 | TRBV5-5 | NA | TGTGCCAGCAGCTTGGAGTGGGGGGCAGAGACCCAGTACTTC | CASSLEWGAETQYF
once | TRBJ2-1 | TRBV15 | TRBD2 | TGTGCCACCAGCAGAGCCGGGAGGGGGTTCTCCTACAATGAGCAGTTCTTC | CATSRAGRGFSYNEQFF
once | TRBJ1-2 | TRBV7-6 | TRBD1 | TGTGCCAGCAGCACCATTCCCGGGACAGGGTTTGACTACACCTTC | CASSTIPGTGFDYTF
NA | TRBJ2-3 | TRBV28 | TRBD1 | TGTGCCAGCAGTTTAGAACAGGGGCAGACAGATACGCAGTATTTT | CASSLEQGQTDTQYF
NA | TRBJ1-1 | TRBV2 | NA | TGTGCCAGCAGTGATGTGGGGTGGCAGAACACTGAAGCTTTCTTT | CASSDVGWQNTEAFF
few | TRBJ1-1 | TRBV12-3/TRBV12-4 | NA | TGTGCCAGCAGTTTCACAAGGAACACTGAAGCTTTCTTT | CASSFTRNTEAFF
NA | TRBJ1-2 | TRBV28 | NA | TGTGCCAGCAGTTCTAACTATGGCTACACCTTC | CASSSNYGYTF
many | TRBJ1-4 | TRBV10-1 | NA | TGCGCCAGTCAATCTTCCCTACATGAAAAACTGTTTTTT | CASQSSLHEKLFF
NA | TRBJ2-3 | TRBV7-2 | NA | TGTGCCAGCAGCCTCGTTAGGGTCGGGGGAGGCACAGATACGCAGTATTTT | CASSLVRVGGGTDTQYF
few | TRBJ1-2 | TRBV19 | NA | TGTGCCAGTAGTGGGTTATATGGCTACACCTTC | CASSGLYGYTF
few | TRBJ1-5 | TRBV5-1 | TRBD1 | TGCGCCAGTTCGATCGGGACAGGGGGCTCGGGGCAGCCCCAGCATTTT | CASSIGTGGSGQPQHF
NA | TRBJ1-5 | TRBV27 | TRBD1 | TGTGCCAGCAGAAACACAGGGGGCCGAGAGCCCCAGCATTTT | CASRNTGGREPQHF
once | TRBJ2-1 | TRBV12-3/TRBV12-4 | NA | TGTGCCAGCAGTTTCGGATTGGCGGATGAGCAGTTCTTC | CASSFGLADEQFF
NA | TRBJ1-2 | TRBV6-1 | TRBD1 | TGTGCCAGCAGTGAAATTCGACAGGGGAGCTATGGCTACACCTTC | CASSEIRQGSYGYTF
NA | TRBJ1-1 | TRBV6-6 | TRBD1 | TGTGCCACGCGGGACAGTTACACTGAAGCTTTCTTT | CATRDSYTEAFF
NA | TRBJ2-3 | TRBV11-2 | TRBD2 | TGTGCCAGCAGCGGAGCGGGGGGGTTATCGACGCAGTATTTT | CASSGAGGLSTQYF
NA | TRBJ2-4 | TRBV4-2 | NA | TGTGCCAGCAGCCAAGACTCTGGCAGAGTTCTAGCCAAAAACATTCAGTACTTC | CASSQDSGRVLAKNIQYF
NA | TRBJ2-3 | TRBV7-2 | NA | TGTGCCAGCAGCTTAGTTCGGGGGGCCCGTAGCACAGATACGCAGTATTTT | CASSLVRGARSTDTQYF
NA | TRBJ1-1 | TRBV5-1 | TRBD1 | TGCGCCAGCAGCTTCGGGACAGGGTTTAACACTGAAGCTTTCTTT | CASSFGTGFNTEAFF
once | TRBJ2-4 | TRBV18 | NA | TGTGCCAGCTCACTTACCTCGGGACCCCTAAAAAACATTCAGTACTTC | CASSLTSGPLKNIQYF
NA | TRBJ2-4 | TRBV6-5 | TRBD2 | TGTGCCAGCAGTAGCGGGGGGGCAGCCAAAAACATTCAGTACTTC | CASSSGGAAKNIQYF
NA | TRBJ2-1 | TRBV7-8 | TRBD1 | TGTGCCAGCAGTCGCGCCGGGACAGGGGGCAATGAGCAGTTCTTC | CASSRAGTGGNEQFF
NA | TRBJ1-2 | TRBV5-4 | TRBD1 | TGTGCCAGCAGTAGGCGCAGGGGGGATGGCTACACCTTC | CASSRRRGDGYTF
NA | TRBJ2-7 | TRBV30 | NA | TGTGCCTGGAAGGCGGACTCCTACGAGCAGTACTTC | CAWKADSYEQYF
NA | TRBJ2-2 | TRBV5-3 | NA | TGTGCCAGAAGCTTGACAGGAAACACCGGGGAGCTGTTTTTT | CARSLTGNTGELFF
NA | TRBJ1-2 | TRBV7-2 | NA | TGTGCCAGCAGCTTAGACAGGGAATTTAGGGGCTACACCTTC | CASSLDREFRGYTF
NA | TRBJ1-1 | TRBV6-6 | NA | TGTGCCAGCAGTTACTCGTTAGGATTGACTGAAGCTTTCTTT | CASSYSLGLTEAFF
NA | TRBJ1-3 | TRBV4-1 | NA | TGCGCCAGCAGCCAAGTTATAGGAAACACCATATATTTT | CASSQVIGNTIYF